Sequencing of this TCR beta chain was carried out in a study of regulatory dendritic cells for organ transplantation. Study as a whole: Monocytes received vitamin D3 on days 0 and 4, IL-10 on day 4. Dendritic cell cultures received LPS on day 6.

Libraries were prepared by immunoSEQ multiplex PCR; TCRdb keeps only in-frame clonotypes and omits some of them. The sample includes 9,500 to 12,000 clones, roughly nine tenths of them seen just once. The germline gives CDR1 LNHDA, CDR2 SQIVND (reference sequence). Trimming cost V 5 bases and J 4 bases; bases outside gene matches: 5. This CDR3 comprises 14 residues. Overall study findings and caveats: Among resting subsets, memory CD8+ cells contained the most alloreactive clonotypes.

Allogeneic regulatory or mature dendritic cells were co-cultured for 5 days with CFSE-labeled sorted T cells at 1:10. Memory T cells were CD45RO+, naive were CD45RA+, sorted by FACS. With respect to this clone: As yet, its antigen is unknown.

The TCR was taken from a human donor in good health. The chain is built from TRBV19 and TRBJ1-5; TRBD1 matches 7 bases. The specimen was naive CD8+ T cells from blood cultured with dendritic cells. Documented subset: CD45RA+ naive T cells. CDR3 loop: CASSVRDRNQPQHF. DNA for the CDR3: TGTGCCAGTAGTGTCCGGGACAGAAATCAGCCCCAGCATTTT.